Listed below are T cell receptor beta chains from one sample, sequenced in a study of cytomegalovirus exposure and HLA in healthy donors. The repertoire was sequenced with immunoSEQ multiplex PCR; TCRdb's copy has only in-frame clones and lacks some. The sample consists of around 110,000 clones, around 81% of them appearing once. Sequenced: PBMCs. The receptors were gathered from a woman younger than 45 in good health and CMV-seronegative. Both conserved end residues are part of each CDR3. The D gene is left open where the match is weak. Clone size, where shown, is once, few, many, or a class for clones that have expanded.

TRBJ2-7	TRBD1	TRBV7-9	.	TGTGCCAGCAGCCCCCGAGGGGGCAGATACGAGCAGTACTTC	CASSPRGGRYEQYF
TRBJ1-1	.	TRBV28	.	TGTGCCAGCAGGACAGGTCTTTCTTATGGGAACACTGAAGCTTTCTTT	CASRTGLSYGNTEAFF
TRBJ2-7	TRBD2	TRBV5-4	.	TGTGCCAGCAGAACCAGCGGGAGCTCCTACGAGCAGTACTTC	CASRTSGSSYEQYF
TRBJ2-1	TRBD2	TRBV27	.	TGTGCCAGCAGTCCCCGCCGAGTAGCGGGCAATGAGCAGTTCTTC	CASSPRRVAGNEQFF
TRBJ2-3	.	TRBV19	.	TGTGCCAGTAGTATAGAGCGGGAGCAGTATTTT	CASSIEREQYF
TRBJ2-1	.	TRBV5-1	.	TGCGCCAGCAGCTTGGCCGTGGCGGAGGCCCGCGGAAATGAGCAGTTCTTC	CASSLAVAEARGNEQFF
TRBJ2-7	TRBD1	TRBV5-4	.	TGTGCCAGCAGCTTGCAACAGGGGATTAGCTACGAGCAGTACTTC	CASSLQQGISYEQYF
TRBJ2-7	TRBD1	TRBV7-8	.	TGTGCCAGCAGCTCGGACAGGGTCAGCGAGCAGTACTTC	CASSSDRVSEQYF
TRBJ2-5	.	TRBV10-3	.	TGTGCCATCAGTGAGTCAGGAGGGGAGGTAGAGACCCAGTACTTC	CAISESGGEVETQYF
TRBJ2-1	TRBD2	TRBV27	.	TGTGCCAGCAGTTTGAGCGGGAGGGCCTCCTACAATGAGCAGTTCTTC	CASSLSGRASYNEQFF
TRBJ2-1	TRBD2	TRBV10-3	.	TGTGCCATCAGTGAAGGGACTAGCGGGAGGTCTAATGAGCAGTTCTTC	CAISEGTSGRSNEQFF
TRBJ2-1	.	TRBV27	.	TGTGCCAGCAGTTCCCGGAGGAGCTCCTACAATGAGCAGTTCTTC	CASSSRRSSYNEQFF
TRBJ2-1	TRBD1	TRBV27	.	TGTGCCAGCAGCAAACAGGGGGGCTACAATGAGCAGTTCTTC	CASSKQGGYNEQFF
TRBJ1-5	TRBD1	TRBV5-4	.	TGTGCCAGCAGCTCACAGGGGGGCAATCAGCCCCAGCATTTT	CASSSQGGNQPQHF
TRBJ2-7	.	TRBV7-8	.	TGTGCCAGCAGCTTAGCGGGGGCCCGCGAGCAGTACTTC	CASSLAGAREQYF
TRBJ2-7	TRBD2	TRBV11-2	once	TGTGCCAGCAGCCCAGGACTAGCGATGACCTACGAGCAGTACTTC	CASSPGLAMTYEQYF
TRBJ2-7	TRBD2	TRBV30	.	TGTGCCTGGAACCCGGGACTAGCCGGGGAGCAGTACTTC	CAWNPGLAGEQYF
TRBJ2-1	.	TRBV5-4	.	TGTGCCAGCAGCTATTCTCTAGCTAGCCAGTTCTTC	CASSYSLASQFF
TRBJ2-2	.	TRBV18	.	TGTGCCAGCTCATCCGGGACTTCTAACACCGGGGAGCTGTTTTTT	CASSSGTSNTGELFF
TRBJ2-5	TRBD1	TRBV28	.	TGTGCCAGCAGTTTATCTGGACAGGGGAAAGAGACCCAGTACTTC	CASSLSGQGKETQYF
TRBJ1-2	TRBD1	TRBV7-9	.	TGTTCCAGCAGTCTGGGGACAGGGGGGCCGAAATCCGGGGTCGGCTACACCTTC	CSSSLGTGGPKSGVGYTF
TRBJ1-2	TRBD1	TRBV5-6	.	TGTGCCAGCAGCTTGTGGGACAGGCACTTCTATGGCTACACCTTC	CASSLWDRHFYGYTF